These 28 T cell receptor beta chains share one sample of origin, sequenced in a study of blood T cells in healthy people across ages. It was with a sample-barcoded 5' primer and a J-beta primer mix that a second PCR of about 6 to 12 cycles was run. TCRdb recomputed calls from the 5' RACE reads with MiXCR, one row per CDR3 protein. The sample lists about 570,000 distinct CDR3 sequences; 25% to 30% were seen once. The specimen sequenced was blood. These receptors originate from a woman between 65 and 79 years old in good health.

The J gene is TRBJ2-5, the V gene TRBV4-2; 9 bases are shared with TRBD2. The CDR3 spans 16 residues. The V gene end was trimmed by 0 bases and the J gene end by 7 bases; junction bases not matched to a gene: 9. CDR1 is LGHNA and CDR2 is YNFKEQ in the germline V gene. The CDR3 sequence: CASSQDSAGGPATQYF. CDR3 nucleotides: TGTGCCAGCAGCCAAGATAGCGCGGGGGGGCCGGCGACCCAGTACTTC.

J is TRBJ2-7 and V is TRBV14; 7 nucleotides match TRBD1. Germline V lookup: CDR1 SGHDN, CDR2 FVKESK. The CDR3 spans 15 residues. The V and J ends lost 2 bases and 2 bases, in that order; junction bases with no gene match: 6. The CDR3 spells CASSQTGDLPYEQYF. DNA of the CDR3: TGTGCCAGCAGCCAAACAGGGGATCTCCCCTACGAGCAGTACTTC.

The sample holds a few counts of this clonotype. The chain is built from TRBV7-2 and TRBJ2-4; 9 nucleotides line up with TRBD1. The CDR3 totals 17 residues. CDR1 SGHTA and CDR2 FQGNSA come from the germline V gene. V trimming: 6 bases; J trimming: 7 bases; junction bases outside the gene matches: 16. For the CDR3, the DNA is TGTGCCAGCAGTAGAGACCTCCCGGGACAGGGAACCAACATTCAGTACTTC. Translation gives CASSRDLPGQGTNIQYF. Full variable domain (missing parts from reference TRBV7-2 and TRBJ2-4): GAGVSQSPSNKVTEKGKDVELRCDPISGHTALYWYRQSLGQGLEFLIYFQGNSAPDKSGLPSDRFSAERTGGSVSTLTIQRTQQEDSAVYLCASSRDLPGQGTNIQYFGAGTRLSVL.

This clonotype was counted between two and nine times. CDR3 bases: TGCGCCAGCAGCTCTAATTCTTCGACGAACACTGAAGCTTTCTTT. It translates to CASSSNSSTNTEAFF. The chain couples TRBV5-1 to TRBJ1-1; D not resolved. Trimming removed 3 bases at V and 1 base at J, with 13 bases between. The germline CDR1 and CDR2 sequences are SGHRS and YFSETQ. The CDR3 length is 15 residues. Using reference TRBV5-1 and TRBJ1-1 for the parts outside the CDR3, the full variable domain is KAGVTQTPRYLIKTRGQQVTLSCSPISGHRSVSWYQQTPGQGLQFLFEYFSETQRNKGNFPGRFSGRQFSNSRSEMNVSTLELGDSALYLCASSSNSSTNTEAFFGQGTRLTVV.

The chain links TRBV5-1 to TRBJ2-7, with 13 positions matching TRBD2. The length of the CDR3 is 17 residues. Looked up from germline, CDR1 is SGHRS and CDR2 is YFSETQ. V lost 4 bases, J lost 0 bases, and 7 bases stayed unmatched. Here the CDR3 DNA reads TGCGCCAGCAGCCGGACTAGCGGGGGCGCCAGCTCCTACGAGCAGTACTTC. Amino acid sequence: CASSRTSGGASSYEQYF.

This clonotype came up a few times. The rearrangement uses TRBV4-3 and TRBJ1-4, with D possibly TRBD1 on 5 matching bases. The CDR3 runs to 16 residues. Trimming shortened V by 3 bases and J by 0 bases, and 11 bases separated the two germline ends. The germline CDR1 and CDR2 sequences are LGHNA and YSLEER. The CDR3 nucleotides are TGCGCCAGCAGCCAGTCGCTAGGGGCAACTAATGAAAAACTGTTTTTT. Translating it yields CASSQSLGATNEKLFF.

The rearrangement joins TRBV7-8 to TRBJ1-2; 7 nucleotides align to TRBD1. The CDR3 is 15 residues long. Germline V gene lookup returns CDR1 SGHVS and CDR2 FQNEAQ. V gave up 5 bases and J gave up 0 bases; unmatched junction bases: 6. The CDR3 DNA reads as TGTGCCAGCAGCAACGACAGGGAAGCTAACTATGGCTACACCTTC. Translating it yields CASSNDREANYGYTF.

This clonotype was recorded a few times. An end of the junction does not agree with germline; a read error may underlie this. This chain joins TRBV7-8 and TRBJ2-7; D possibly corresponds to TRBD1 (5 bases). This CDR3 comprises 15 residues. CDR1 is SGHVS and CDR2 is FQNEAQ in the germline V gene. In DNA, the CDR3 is TGTGCCAGCAGATTAGCCGGCCAGGGCCATGGCGAGCAGTACTTC. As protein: CASRLAGQGHGEQYF.

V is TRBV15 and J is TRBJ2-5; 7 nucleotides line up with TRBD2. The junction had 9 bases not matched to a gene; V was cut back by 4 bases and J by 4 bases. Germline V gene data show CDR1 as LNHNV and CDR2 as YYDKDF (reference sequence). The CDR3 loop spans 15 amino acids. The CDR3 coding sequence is TGTGCCACCAGCATCAAGTTGTGGGAGGGAGAGACCCAGTACTTC. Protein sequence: CATSIKLWEGETQYF.

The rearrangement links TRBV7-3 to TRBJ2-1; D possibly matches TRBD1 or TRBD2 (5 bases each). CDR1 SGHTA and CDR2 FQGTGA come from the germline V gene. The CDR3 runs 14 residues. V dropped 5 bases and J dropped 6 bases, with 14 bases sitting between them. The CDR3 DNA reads TGTGCCAGCAGCCCGGGACGGAGTCCCAATGAGCAGTTCTTC. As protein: CASSPGRSPNEQFF.

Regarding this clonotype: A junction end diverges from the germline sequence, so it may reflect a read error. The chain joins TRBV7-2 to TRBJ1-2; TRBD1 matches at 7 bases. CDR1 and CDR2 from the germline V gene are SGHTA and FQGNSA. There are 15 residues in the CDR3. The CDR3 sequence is CASSPNGRQGDGCTF. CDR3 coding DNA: TGTGCCAGCAGCCCCAATGGCCGACAGGGCGATGGCTGCACCTTC.

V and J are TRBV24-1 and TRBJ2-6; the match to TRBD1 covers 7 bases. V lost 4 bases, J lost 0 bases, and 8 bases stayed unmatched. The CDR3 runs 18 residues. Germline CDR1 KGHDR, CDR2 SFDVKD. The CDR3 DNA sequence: TGTGCCACCAGTGAGCCGACTTGGGACAGCTCTGGGGCCAACGTCCTGACTTTC. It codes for CATSEPTWDSSGANVLTF.

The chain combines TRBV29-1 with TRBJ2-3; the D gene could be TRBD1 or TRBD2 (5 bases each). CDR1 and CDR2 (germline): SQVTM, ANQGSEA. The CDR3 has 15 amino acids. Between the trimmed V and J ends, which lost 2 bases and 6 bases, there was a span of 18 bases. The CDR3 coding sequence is TGCAGCGTTGAAACAGCTGCCGGGGCGACCGATACGCAGTATTTT. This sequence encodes CSVETAAGATDTQYF.

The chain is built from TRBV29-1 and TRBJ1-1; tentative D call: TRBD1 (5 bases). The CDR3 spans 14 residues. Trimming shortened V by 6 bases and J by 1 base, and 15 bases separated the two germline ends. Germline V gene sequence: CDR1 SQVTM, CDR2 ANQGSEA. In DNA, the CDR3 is TGCAGCGTGGGACGGCGAGGGACGAACACTGAAGCTTTCTTT. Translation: CSVGRRGTNTEAFF.

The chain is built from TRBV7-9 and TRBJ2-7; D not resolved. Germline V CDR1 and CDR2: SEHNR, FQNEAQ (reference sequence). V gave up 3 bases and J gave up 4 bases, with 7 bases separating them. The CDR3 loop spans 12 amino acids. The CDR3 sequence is CASSFISYEQYF. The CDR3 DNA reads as TGTGCCAGCAGCTTCATCTCTTACGAGCAGTACTTC.

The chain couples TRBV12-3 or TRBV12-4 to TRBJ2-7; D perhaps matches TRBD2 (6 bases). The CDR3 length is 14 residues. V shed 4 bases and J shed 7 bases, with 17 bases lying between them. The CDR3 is CASSWRGGLREQYF. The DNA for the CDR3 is TGTGCCAGCAGTTGGAGGGGAGGTTTGAGGGAGCAGTACTTC.

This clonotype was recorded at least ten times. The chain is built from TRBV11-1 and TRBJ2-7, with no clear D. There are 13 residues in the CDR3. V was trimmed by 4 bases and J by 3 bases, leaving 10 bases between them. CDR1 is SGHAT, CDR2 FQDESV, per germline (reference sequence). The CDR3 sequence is CASSYRELYEQYF. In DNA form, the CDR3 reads TGTGCCAGCAGCTATAGGGAACTCTACGAGCAGTACTTC.

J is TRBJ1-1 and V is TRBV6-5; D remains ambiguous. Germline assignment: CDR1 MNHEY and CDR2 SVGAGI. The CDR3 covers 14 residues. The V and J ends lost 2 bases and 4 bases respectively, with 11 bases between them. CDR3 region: CASSYRKGSTEAFF. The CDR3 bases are TGTGCCAGCAGTTACCGGAAGGGTAGCACTGAAGCTTTCTTT.

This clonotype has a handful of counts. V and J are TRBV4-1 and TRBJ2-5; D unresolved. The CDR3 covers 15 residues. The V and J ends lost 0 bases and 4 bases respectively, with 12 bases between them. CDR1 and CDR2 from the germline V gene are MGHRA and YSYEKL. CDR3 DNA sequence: TGCGCCAGCAGCCAAGATCAGGCGGATGGAGAGACCCAGTACTTC. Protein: CASSQDQADGETQYF.

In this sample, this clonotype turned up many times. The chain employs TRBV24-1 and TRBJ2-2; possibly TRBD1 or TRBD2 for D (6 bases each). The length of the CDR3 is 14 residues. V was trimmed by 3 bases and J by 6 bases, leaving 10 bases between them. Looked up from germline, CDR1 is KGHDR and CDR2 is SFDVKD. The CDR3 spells CATSDNRGAGELFF. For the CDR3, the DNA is TGTGCCACCAGTGATAATAGGGGGGCCGGGGAGCTGTTTTTT.

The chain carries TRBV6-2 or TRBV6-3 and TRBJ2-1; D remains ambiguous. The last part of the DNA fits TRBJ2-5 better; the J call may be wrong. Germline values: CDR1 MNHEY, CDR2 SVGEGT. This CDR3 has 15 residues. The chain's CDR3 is CASSYSRVRRETQYF. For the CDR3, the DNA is TGTGCCAGCAGTTACTCGAGAGTAAGGAGAGAGACCCAGTACTTC.

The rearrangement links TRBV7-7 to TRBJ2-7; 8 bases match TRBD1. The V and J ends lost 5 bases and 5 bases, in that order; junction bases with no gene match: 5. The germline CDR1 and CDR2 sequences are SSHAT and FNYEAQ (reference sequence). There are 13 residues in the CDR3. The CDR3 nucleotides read TGTGCCAGCAGCGTGGACAGGGTTCACGAGCAGTACTTC. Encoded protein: CASSVDRVHEQYF.

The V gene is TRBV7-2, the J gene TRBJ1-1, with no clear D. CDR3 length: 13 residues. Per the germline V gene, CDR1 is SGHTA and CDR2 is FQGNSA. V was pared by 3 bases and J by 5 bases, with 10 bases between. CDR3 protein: CASSFSMGTEAFF. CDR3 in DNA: TGTGCCAGCAGCTTTTCTATGGGGACTGAAGCTTTCTTT.

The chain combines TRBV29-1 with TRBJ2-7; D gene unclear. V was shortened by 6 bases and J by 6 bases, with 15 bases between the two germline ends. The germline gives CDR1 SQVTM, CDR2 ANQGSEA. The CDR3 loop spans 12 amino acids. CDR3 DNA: TGCAGCGTCACTGCCGGGCCCGGCGAGCAGTACTTC. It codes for CSVTAGPGEQYF.

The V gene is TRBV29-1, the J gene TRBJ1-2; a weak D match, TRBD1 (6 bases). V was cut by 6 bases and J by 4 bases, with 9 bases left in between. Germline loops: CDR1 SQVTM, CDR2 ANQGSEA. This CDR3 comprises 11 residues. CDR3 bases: TGCAGCGTCCAGGACAGCTATGGCTACACCTTC. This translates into CSVQDSYGYTF.

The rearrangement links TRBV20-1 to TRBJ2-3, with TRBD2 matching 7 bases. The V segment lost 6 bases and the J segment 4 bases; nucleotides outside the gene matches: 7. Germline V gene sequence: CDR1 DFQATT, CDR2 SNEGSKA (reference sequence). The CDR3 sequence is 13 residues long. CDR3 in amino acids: CSAETSIADTQYF. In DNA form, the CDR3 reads TGCAGTGCCGAGACTAGCATCGCAGATACGCAGTATTTT.

The CDR3 here is CASSLAAVFVEKLFF. The CDR3 DNA sequence: TGTGCCAGCAGCTTAGCGGCAGTCTTTGTTGAAAAACTGTTTTTT. The chain carries TRBV7-6 and TRBJ1-4, with D uncertain. The CDR3 totals 15 residues. CDR1 is SGHVS and CDR2 is FNYEAQ in the germline V gene. V gave up 0 bases and J gave up 7 bases, with 12 bases separating them. Based on the CDR3 plus reference TRBV7-6 and TRBJ1-4, the full variable domain is GAGVSQSPRYKVTKRGQDVALRCDPISGHVSLYWYRQALGQGPEFLTYFNYEAQQDKSGLPNDRFSAERPEGSISTLTIQRTEQRDSAMYRCASSLAAVFVEKLFFGSGTQLSVL.

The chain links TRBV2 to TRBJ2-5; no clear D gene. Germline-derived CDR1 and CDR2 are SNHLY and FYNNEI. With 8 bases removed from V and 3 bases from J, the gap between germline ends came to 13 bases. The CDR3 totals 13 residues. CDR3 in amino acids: CASRNPWEETQYF. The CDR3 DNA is TGTGCCAGCCGCAACCCTTGGGAAGAGACCCAGTACTTC.